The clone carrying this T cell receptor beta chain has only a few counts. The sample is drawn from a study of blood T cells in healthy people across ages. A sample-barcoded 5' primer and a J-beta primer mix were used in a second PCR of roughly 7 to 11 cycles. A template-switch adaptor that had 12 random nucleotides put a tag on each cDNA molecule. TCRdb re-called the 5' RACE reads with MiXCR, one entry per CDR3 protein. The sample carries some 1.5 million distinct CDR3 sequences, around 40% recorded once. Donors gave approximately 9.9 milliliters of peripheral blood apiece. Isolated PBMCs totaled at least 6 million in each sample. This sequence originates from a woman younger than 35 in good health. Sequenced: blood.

CDR3 residues: CASSLVQSSNQPQHF. DNA of the CDR3: TGTGCCAGCAGCTTAGTACAGTCTAGCAATCAGCCCCAGCATTTT. This chain uses TRBV7-2 with TRBJ1-5, with unresolved D. This CDR3 has 15 amino acids. Looked up from germline, CDR1 is SGHTA and CDR2 is FQGNSA. Trimming cost V 1 base and J 0 bases, with 7 bases left between them. Full variable domain (rest looked up from reference TRBV7-2 and TRBJ1-5): GAGVSQSPSNKVTEKGKDVELRCDPISGHTALYWYRQSLGQGLEFLIYFQGNSAPDKSGLPSDRFSAERTGGSVSTLTIQRTQQEDSAVYLCASSLVQSSNQPQHFGDGTRLSIL.